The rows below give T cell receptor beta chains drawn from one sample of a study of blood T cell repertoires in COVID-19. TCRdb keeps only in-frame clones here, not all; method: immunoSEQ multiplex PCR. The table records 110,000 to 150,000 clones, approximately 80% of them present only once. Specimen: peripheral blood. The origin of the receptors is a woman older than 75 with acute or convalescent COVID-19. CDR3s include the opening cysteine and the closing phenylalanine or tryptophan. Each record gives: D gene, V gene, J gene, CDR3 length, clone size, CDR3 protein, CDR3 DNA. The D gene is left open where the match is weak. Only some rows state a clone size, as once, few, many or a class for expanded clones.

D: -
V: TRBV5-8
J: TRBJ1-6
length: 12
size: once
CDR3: CASSFLRSPLHF
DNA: TGTGCCAGCAGCTTTCTCCGGTCACCCCTCCACTTT

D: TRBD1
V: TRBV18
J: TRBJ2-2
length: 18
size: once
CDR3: CASSPRWDRGSYTGELFF
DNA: TGTGCCAGCTCACCACGTTGGGACAGGGGTTCGTACACCGGGGAGCTGTTTTTT

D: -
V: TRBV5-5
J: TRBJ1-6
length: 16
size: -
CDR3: CASSFTGQGFTSPLHF
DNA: TGTGCCAGCAGCTTTACGGGGCAGGGGTTTACTTCACCCCTCCACTTT

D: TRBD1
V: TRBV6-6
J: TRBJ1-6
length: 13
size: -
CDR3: CASSSTGGSPLHF
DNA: TGTGCCAGCAGTTCTACAGGGGGCTCACCCCTCCACTTT

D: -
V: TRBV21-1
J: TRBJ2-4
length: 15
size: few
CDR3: CASSTYRGGKNIQYF
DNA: TGTGCCAGCAGCACCTACAGGGGGGGCAAAAACATTCAGTACTTC

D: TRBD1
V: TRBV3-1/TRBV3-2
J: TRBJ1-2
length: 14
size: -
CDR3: CASSQLHRGFGYTF
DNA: TGTGCCAGCAGTCAGCTTCACAGGGGGTTTGGCTACACCTTC

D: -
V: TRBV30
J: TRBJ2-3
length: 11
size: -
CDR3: CAWSEEGTQYF
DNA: TGTGCCTGGAGTGAGGAGGGTACGCAGTATTTT

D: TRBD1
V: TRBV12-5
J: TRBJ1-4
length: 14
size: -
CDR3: CASGSRQGGEKLFF
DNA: TGTGCTAGTGGTTCCCGACAGGGTGGAGAAAAACTGTTTTTT

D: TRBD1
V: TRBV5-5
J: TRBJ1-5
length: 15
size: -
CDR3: CASSDGQGGNQPQHF
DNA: TGTGCCAGCAGCGACGGACAGGGGGGGAATCAGCCCCAGCATTTT

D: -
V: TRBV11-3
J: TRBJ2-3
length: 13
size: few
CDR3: CASSFSGTDTQYF
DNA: TGTGCCAGCAGCTTTAGCGGAACAGATACGCAGTATTTT

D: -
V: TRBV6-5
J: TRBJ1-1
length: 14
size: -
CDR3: CASTVTSLNTEAFF
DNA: TGTGCCAGCACCGTGACAAGTCTCAACACTGAAGCTTTCTTT

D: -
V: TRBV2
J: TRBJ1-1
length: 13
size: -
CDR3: CASTTGVNTEAFF
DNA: TGTGCCAGCACTACAGGAGTGAACACTGAAGCTTTCTTT

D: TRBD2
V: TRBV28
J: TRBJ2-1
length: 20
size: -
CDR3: CASSLYGGGTLGGSYNEQFF
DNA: TGTGCCAGCAGTTTATACGGCGGGGGGACTCTCGGAGGATCCTACAATGAGCAGTTCTTC

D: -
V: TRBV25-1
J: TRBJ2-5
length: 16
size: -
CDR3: CASSDPGLRSPETQYF
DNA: TGTGCCAGCAGTGATCCAGGACTCCGATCACCAGAGACCCAGTACTTC

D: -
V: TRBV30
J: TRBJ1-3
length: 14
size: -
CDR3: CAWRDTHSGNTIYF
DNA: TGTGCCTGGAGGGACACCCACTCTGGAAACACCATATATTTT

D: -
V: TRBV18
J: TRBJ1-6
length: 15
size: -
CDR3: CASSPPQGTGSPLHF
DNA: TGTGCCAGCTCACCACCCCAGGGAACAGGTTCACCCCTCCACTTT

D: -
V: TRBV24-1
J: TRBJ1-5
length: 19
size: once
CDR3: CATSDLQGILGYSNQPQHF
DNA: TGTGCCACCAGTGATTTGCAGGGTATATTGGGCTATAGCAATCAGCCCCAGCATTTT

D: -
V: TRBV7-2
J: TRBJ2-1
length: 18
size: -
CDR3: CASRLLVGIADPYNEQFF
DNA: TGTGCCAGCAGACTTCTCGTGGGTATAGCTGATCCCTACAATGAGCAGTTCTTC

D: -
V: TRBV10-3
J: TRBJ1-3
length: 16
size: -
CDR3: CAISESTRGGGNTIYF
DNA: TGTGCCATCAGTGAGTCTACCCGGGGAGGTGGAAACACCATATATTTT

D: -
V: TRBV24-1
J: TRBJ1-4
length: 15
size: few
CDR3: CATSQRQVVREKLFF
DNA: TGTGCCACTTCCCAGAGACAGGTTGTTCGGGAAAAACTGTTTTTT

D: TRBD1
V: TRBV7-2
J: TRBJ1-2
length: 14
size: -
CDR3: CASSPTGNTVGYTF
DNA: TGTGCCAGCAGCCCGACAGGGAATACTGTGGGCTACACCTTC

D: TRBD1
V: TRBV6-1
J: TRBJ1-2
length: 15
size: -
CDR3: CASSEPGQGLGGYTF
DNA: TGTGCCAGCAGTGAGCCGGGACAGGGGCTGGGTGGCTACACCTTC

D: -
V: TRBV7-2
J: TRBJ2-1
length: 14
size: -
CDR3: CASSLHSSYNEQFF
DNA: TGTGCCAGCAGCTTACATAGCTCCTACAATGAGCAGTTCTTC

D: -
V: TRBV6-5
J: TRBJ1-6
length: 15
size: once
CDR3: CASTTGSSYNSPLHF
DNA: TGTGCCAGCACCACAGGGAGCTCCTATAATTCACCCCTCCACTTT

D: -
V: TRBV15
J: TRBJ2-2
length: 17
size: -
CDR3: CATSRRGRGPYTGELFF
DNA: TGTGCCACCAGCAGGCGTGGGCGGGGGCCCTACACCGGGGAGCTGTTTTTT

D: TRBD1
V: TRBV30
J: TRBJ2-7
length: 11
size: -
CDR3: CAWADRDEQYF
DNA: TGTGCCTGGGCTGACAGGGACGAGCAGTACTTC

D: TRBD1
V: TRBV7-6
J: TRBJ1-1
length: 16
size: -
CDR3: CASSPTGTGFGTEAFF
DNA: TGTGCCAGCAGCCCAACCGGGACAGGGTTCGGCACTGAAGCTTTCTTT

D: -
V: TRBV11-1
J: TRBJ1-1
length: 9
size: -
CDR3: CASGAEAFF
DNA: TGTGCCAGCGGAGCTGAAGCTTTCTTT

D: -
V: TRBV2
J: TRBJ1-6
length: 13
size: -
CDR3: CATKGSYNSPLHF
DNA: TGTGCCACTAAGGGGTCCTATAATTCACCCCTCCACTTT

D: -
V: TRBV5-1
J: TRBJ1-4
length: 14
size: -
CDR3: CASSLETVNEKLFF
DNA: TGCGCCAGCAGCTTGGAAACGGTGAATGAAAAACTGTTTTTT